This T cell receptor (beta chain) was found in a study of blood T cell repertoires in COVID-19. Across the whole study: Spain, Italy and the United States supplied samples that represented acute and convalescent COVID-19. Sources were T cells, B-cell-depleted T cells, or PBMCs; the material itself was cDNA or gDNA.

Original data processing: The assay estimated nucleated cells by amplifying reference gene primers. Profiled with immunoSEQ multiplex PCR; TCRdb holds only in-frame clones, not every one. For V, J and clone size, that table is used; D and trimming come from the DNA. The table records roughly 86,000 clones, 84% of them present only once. The CDR3 has 19 residues. The TCR sequence derives from a man between 60 and 75 years old with acute or convalescent COVID-19. The sequencing sample was made of peripheral blood. The chain combines TRBV21-1 with TRBJ2-3; the tabulated D call, TRBD2, remains unverified against the DNA. TRBV21-1 is marked as a pseudogene. CDR3 DNA sequence: TGTGCCAGCAGCAGCCTGGGACTAGCGGGGGACTGCGGCACAGATACGCAGTATTTT. Translating it yields CASSSLGLAGDCGTDTQYF.